A selection of T cell receptor beta chains follows, all from one sample in a study of a mutant IDH1 vaccine in newly diagnosed glioma. The data were produced by immunoSEQ multiplex PCR, yet TCRdb's version contains in-frame clones alone and is incomplete. The data contain tens of thousands of clones, 65% to 90% of them singletons. The input for sequencing was PBMCs, taken from a glioma patient treated with radiotherapy, temozolomide or both. The receptors originated from a man aged 30 to 39 with glioma. Both conserved end residues are trimmed from each CDR3. The order of the fields is V gene, J gene, clone size, CDR3 protein. Not all rows give a size; the values are once, few, many and, for expanded clones, a class.

TRBV9	TRBJ1-6	once	ASSGKTGLNSPLH
TRBV4-2	TRBJ1-2	few	ASSQKGTVYGYT
TRBV7-2	TRBJ2-3	.	ASSYMGARGTDTQY
TRBV4-1	TRBJ2-7	.	ASSQGRGGSYEQY
TRBV6-5	TRBJ1-1	.	ASRFTGLTEAF
TRBV7-7	TRBJ2-2	once	ASSLGAEVGELF
TRBV30	TRBJ2-1	.	AWSVGLAGANEQF
TRBV19	TRBJ2-7	.	ASSSGQGPYEQY
TRBV7-6	TRBJ2-7	.	ASSLGQGRSYEQY
TRBV11-1	TRBJ1-5	.	ASSPDPASGQPQH
TRBV18	TRBJ1-1	.	ASSPVENTEAF
TRBV5-1	TRBJ1-6	.	ASSLGQSPLH
TRBV9	TRBJ1-2	.	ASSVVEGGYGYT
TRBV5-8	TRBJ1-2	.	ASSLFQNYGYT
TRBV2	TRBJ2-6	.	ASSEAAWSSGANVLT
TRBV12-5	TRBJ2-1	.	ASGAPPAF
TRBV9	TRBJ1-6	.	ASSGRDGTEVNSPLH
TRBV2	TRBJ1-2	.	ASSPYRPRTHGYT
TRBV5-1	TRBJ1-2	.	ASSLDRVLSNYGYT
TRBV19	TRBJ2-1	.	ASSIDKLAGGPSHNEQF
TRBV18	TRBJ1-2	.	ASSPSPPPNYGYT
TRBV5-6	TRBJ2-2	.	ASSSLTSVTNTGELF
TRBV7-9	TRBJ2-7	once	ASSLRKAGGSSYEQY
TRBV2	TRBJ2-2	.	ASSQQGAKAGELF
TRBV7-9	TRBJ1-4	.	ASSNRVSLEKLF